Following are 26 T cell receptor beta chains from one sample sequenced in a study of blood T cell repertoires in COVID-19. TCRdb's table, derived via immunoSEQ multiplex PCR, lists solely in-frame clones and lacks some. The sample shows approximately 99,000 clones, 87% of them seen only once. Sample: peripheral blood. The receptors were gathered from a human donor in a cohort sampled during active COVID-19.

This chain joins TRBV6-4 and TRBJ2-2; D gene unclear. The CDR3 consists of 13 residues. V lost 5 bases and J 6 bases, leaving 10 bases between the germline ends. Germline V gene lookup returns CDR1 MRHNA and CDR2 SNTAGT. CDR3 protein: CASSPQEAGELFF. CDR3 DNA: TGTGCCAGCAGTCCTCAGGAAGCCGGGGAGCTGTTTTTT.

This clone showed up just once. The J gene is TRBJ1-1, the V gene TRBV5-6; D gene ambiguous. The V end lost 5 bases, the J end lost 7 bases, and 9 bases lay between the germline ends. Germline CDR1 SGHDT, CDR2 YYEEEE. The CDR3 loop spans 11 amino acids. DNA for the CDR3: TGTGCCAGCAGGACGGGGAATGAAGCTTTCTTT. It specifies CASRTGNEAFF.

This clone was seen a handful of times. The rearrangement links TRBV5-1 to TRBJ2-3; D possibly corresponds to TRBD2 (6 bases). Germline CDR1 and CDR2: SGHRS and YFSETQ. The germline V and J ends were trimmed by 4 bases and 0 bases, with 9 bases remaining between them. This CDR3 comprises 14 residues. The CDR3 protein is CASSKSGSTDTQYF. The CDR3 nucleotides read TGCGCCAGCAGCAAGAGCGGGAGCACAGATACGCAGTATTTT.

V gene TRBV3-1 (or the pseudogene TRBV3-2) combines with J gene TRBJ1-2; D ambiguous. CDR1 LGHDT and CDR2 YNNKEL come from the germline V gene (reference sequence). The CDR3 has 14 residues. V dropped 0 bases and J dropped 8 bases, with 13 bases sitting between them. In nucleotides, the CDR3 is TGTGCCAGCAGCCAAGAAGTGGCGGGATACGGCTACACCTTC. It encodes CASSQEVAGYGYTF.

The V and J genes are TRBV9 and TRBJ2-7, with 7 nucleotides matching TRBD2. Trimming removed 2 bases from V and 0 bases from J; junction bases left unmatched: 2. Per germline, CDR1 SGDLS and CDR2 YYNGEE. The CDR3 is 14 residues long. The CDR3 loop reads CASSVLAASYEQYF. CDR3 bases: TGTGCCAGCAGCGTTCTAGCGGCCTCCTACGAGCAGTACTTC. Combining the CDR3 with reference TRBV9 and TRBJ2-7 gives the whole variable domain DSGVTQTPKHLITATGQRVTLRCSPRSGDLSVYWYQQSLDQGLQFLIQYYNGEERAKGNILERFSAQQFPDLHSELNLSSLELGDSALYFCASSVLAASYEQYFGPGTRLTVT.

This chain's CDR3 is CASRPWGEETQYF. For the CDR3, the DNA is TGTGCCAGCAGACCCTGGGGGGAAGAGACCCAGTACTTC. The V call is TRBV6-5, the J call TRBJ2-5; possible D gene TRBD2, 6 bases. V dropped 6 bases and J dropped 3 bases, with 11 bases sitting between them. Germline lookup yields CDR1 MNHEY and CDR2 SVGAGI. The CDR3 extends over 13 amino acids.

The chain employs TRBV4-2 and TRBJ1-2, with D hard to call. Trimming left V 0 bases short and J 4 bases short, with 24 bases between. Germline CDR1 and CDR2: LGHNA and YNFKEQ. The CDR3 runs 19 residues. Here the CDR3 DNA reads TGTGCCAGCAGCCAAGATATCGGCAGGTCCCTCGGTTTCGGCTATGGCTACACCTTC. The encoded protein is CASSQDIGRSLGFGYGYTF.

J is TRBJ2-1 and V is TRBV5-1; tentatively, D is TRBD2 (7 bases). This CDR3 contains 20 residues. V was pared by 0 bases and J by 8 bases, with 30 bases between. Germline V gives CDR1 SGHRS, CDR2 YFSETQ. The CDR3 region is CASSLGDYRVQGKNFDEQFF. DNA of the CDR3: TGCGCCAGCAGCTTGGGGGACTATCGCGTACAGGGAAAAAACTTTGATGAGCAGTTCTTC.

This clone was found once. The rearrangement joins TRBV5-1 to TRBJ1-2; D unresolved. V dropped 0 bases and J dropped 1 base, with 13 bases sitting between them. The CDR3 runs to 16 residues. Germline CDR1 is SGHRS and CDR2 is YFSETQ. In nucleotides, the CDR3 is TGCGCCAGCAGCTTGGCCGCATTCGAGAGTAACTATGGCTACACCTTC. Protein: CASSLAAFESNYGYTF. Looking up the rest from reference TRBV5-1 and TRBJ1-2 gives the full variable domain: KAGVTQTPRYLIKTRGQQVTLSCSPISGHRSVSWYQQTPGQGLQFLFEYFSETQRNKGNFPGRFSGRQFSNSRSEMNVSTLELGDSALYLCASSLAAFESNYGYTFGSGTRLTVV.

This clone was picked up one time. The rearrangement links TRBV6-5 to TRBJ1-2; 8 bases line up with TRBD1. The CDR3 extends over 15 amino acids. J was trimmed by 5 bases and V by 2 bases; bases with no gene match: 7. Germline V gene lookup returns CDR1 MNHEY and CDR2 SVGAGI. The DNA of the CDR3 is TGTGCCAGCAGTTACGCGACAGGGGAAGGGTATGGCTACACCTTC. It encodes CASSYATGEGYGYTF.

The genes are TRBV15 and TRBJ2-7, with 9 bases aligning to TRBD2. Germline V lookup: CDR1 LNHNV, CDR2 YYDKDF (reference sequence). The CDR3 is made up of 14 amino acids. V lost 5 bases and J lost 0; bases outside the gene matches: 2. This CDR3 reads CATSLSGSSYEQYF. The CDR3 DNA reads as TGTGCCACCAGCCTTAGCGGGAGCTCCTACGAGCAGTACTTC.

This chain links TRBV6-5 with TRBJ2-5; a possible D gene is TRBD1 (6 bases). The CDR3 extends over 16 amino acids. Looked up from germline, CDR1 is MNHEY and CDR2 is SVGAGI. The germline V and J ends were trimmed by 1 base and 4 bases, with 16 bases remaining between them. CDR3 amino acids: CASSYLGALRGETQYF. CDR3 coding DNA: TGTGCCAGCAGTTACTTGGGGGCCCTGAGAGGAGAGACCCAGTACTTC.

V is TRBV4-3 and J is TRBJ2-1; D ambiguous. The CDR3 length is 15 residues. Deletions cut 2 bases from V and 2 bases from J, with 10 bases between. From germline, CDR1 is LGHNA and CDR2 YSLEER. This CDR3 is CASSQKRWTYNEQFF. CDR3 bases: TGCGCCAGCAGCCAAAAGCGATGGACCTACAATGAGCAGTTCTTC.

This sequence joins TRBV12-2 and TRBJ1-3; the D call of TRBD1 is as the table states it, not checked on the DNA. TRBV12-2 is assigned pseudogene status. This CDR3 is built from 17 residues. DNA for the CDR3: TGTGCAAGTCGCCCAGAGACAGGGTCTTACCCTGGAAACACCATATATTTT. Its protein product is CASRPETGSYPGNTIYF.

The CDR3 DNA sequence: TGTGCCAGCAGCTTAGCGCCTAGCGCTGGTGAGCAGTTCTTC. Translating it yields CASSLAPSAGEQFF. V gene TRBV7-6 combines with J gene TRBJ2-1, with TRBD2 as a possible D gene (6 bases). The CDR3 has 14 amino acids. The V gene's germline CDR1 is SGHVS and CDR2 FNYEAQ. Trimming took 0 bases from V and 9 from J, leaving 12 bases between them.

This chain joins TRBV4-1 and TRBJ1-5, with 7 bases that match TRBD1. CDR1 and CDR2 (germline): MGHRA, YSYEKL. The CDR3 totals 15 residues. V dropped 2 bases and J dropped 0; count of bases not matched to a gene: 1. The CDR3 spells CASSQQGDSNQPQHF. CDR3 bases: TGCGCCAGCAGCCAACAGGGGGATAGCAATCAGCCCCAGCATTTT.

The chain employs TRBV24-1 and TRBJ2-1; 11 positions match TRBD2. Germline values: CDR1 KGHDR, CDR2 SFDVKD. Trimming at V came to 4 bases and at J to 8 bases, leaving 15 bases not matched to a gene. This CDR3 is built from 18 residues. The CDR3 is CATSDRRRTSGSVDEQFF. CDR3 coding DNA: TGTGCCACCAGTGACCGACGACGTACTAGCGGGAGTGTCGATGAGCAGTTCTTC.

The chain combines TRBV19 with TRBJ2-1; 10 bases are shared with TRBD2. V was clipped by 4 bases and J by 6 bases; unmatched bases: 6. CDR3 length equals 15 residues. Germline V gene sequence: CDR1 LNHDA, CDR2 SQIVND (reference sequence). This CDR3 reads CASSTQAGGGNEQFF. DNA for the CDR3: TGTGCCAGTAGTACCCAAGCGGGAGGGGGCAATGAGCAGTTCTTC.

J is TRBJ1-1 and V is TRBV28; 8 bases match TRBD1. Germline assignment: CDR1 MDHEN and CDR2 SYDVKM. The CDR3 spans 14 residues. J gave up 5 bases and V 9 bases, and 11 bases lay outside the gene matches. The chain's CDR3 is CASLVQGVNTEAFF. The DNA of the CDR3 is TGTGCCAGTCTTGTACAGGGGGTAAATACTGAAGCTTTCTTT. The variable domain in full, with the rest retrieved from reference TRBV28 and TRBJ1-1, is DVKVTQSSRYLVKRTGEKVFLECVQDMDHENMFWYRQDPGLGLRLIYFSYDVKMKEKGDIPEGYSVSREKKERFSLILESASTNQTSMYLCASLVQGVNTEAFFGQGTRLTVV.

This rearrangement joins TRBV28 to TRBJ1-2, with 10 nucleotides matching TRBD1. Germline values: CDR1 MDHEN, CDR2 SYDVKM. V dropped 6 bases and J dropped 6; count of bases not matched to a gene: 13. CDR3 length: 16 amino acids. The CDR3 protein is CASSIQTGGVLNGYTF. CDR3 coding DNA: TGTGCCAGCAGCATCCAGACAGGGGGCGTCCTAAATGGCTACACCTTC.

This clone has a single count. The rearrangement joins TRBV25-1 to TRBJ2-1; a possible D gene is TRBD1 (7 bases). The CDR3 covers 14 residues. Germline V lookup: CDR1 MGHDK, CDR2 SYGVNS. V dropped 3 bases and J dropped 12 bases, with 18 bases sitting between them. Here the CDR3 reads CASSDQGGVYWQFF. Written as DNA, the CDR3 is TGTGCCAGCAGTGACCAGGGGGGAGTGTATTGGCAGTTCTTC.

This sequence joins TRBV6-5 and TRBJ2-3; 8 bases are shared with TRBD2. CDR1 MNHEY and CDR2 SVGAGI come from the germline V gene. The CDR3 spans 14 residues. Unmatched junction bases numbered 7, after V lost 6 bases and J lost 5 bases. The CDR3 DNA is TGTGCCAGCAGCCTTGGACTAGCAATAGATACGCAGTATTTT. Translation gives CASSLGLAIDTQYF.

The rearrangement links TRBV19 to TRBJ2-2; tentatively, D is TRBD2 (6 bases). CDR3 size: 15 residues. Per germline, CDR1 LNHDA and CDR2 SQIVND (reference sequence). The V gene lost 3 bases and the J gene lost 4 bases, with 12 bases spanning the gap. The DNA for the CDR3 is TGTGCCAGTAGTATCTCTCGGGGAGGCACCGGGGAGCTGTTTTTT. This gives the protein CASSISRGGTGELFF.

This clone was picked up one time. The chain employs TRBV6-5 and TRBJ2-2; possibly TRBD1 for D (6 bases). Germline V lookup: CDR1 MNHEY, CDR2 SVGAGI. This CDR3 spans 14 amino acids. V lost 5 bases and J 3 bases, leaving 10 bases between the germline ends. The chain's CDR3 is CASSRTVDTGELFF. For the CDR3, the DNA is TGTGCCAGCAGTCGGACAGTAGACACCGGGGAGCTGTTTTTT.

The rearrangement uses TRBV5-1 and TRBJ2-5, with 7 bases matching TRBD1. Germline V lookup: CDR1 SGHRS, CDR2 YFSETQ. Trimming at V came to 3 bases and at J to 2 bases, leaving 4 bases not matched to a gene. The CDR3 is made up of 14 amino acids. CDR3 sequence: CASSSGTVQETQYF. For the CDR3, the DNA is TGCGCCAGCAGCTCGGGGACAGTACAAGAGACCCAGTACTTC.

The chain combines TRBV11-3 with TRBJ2-1, with 7 bases identical to TRBD2. Germline V gene lookup returns CDR1 SGHNT and CDR2 YENEEA. J lost 7 bases, V lost 5 bases, and 8 bases had no gene match. There are 14 residues in the CDR3. The CDR3 spells CASSESGIGNEQFF. The CDR3 DNA reads as TGTGCCAGCAGCGAGAGCGGGATTGGGAATGAGCAGTTCTTC. Based on the CDR3 plus reference TRBV11-3 and TRBJ2-1, the full variable domain is EAGVVQSPRYKIIEKKQPVAFWCNPISGHNTLYWYLQNLGQGPELLIRYENEEAVDDSQLPKDRFSAERLKGVDSTLKIQPAELGDSAVYLCASSESGIGNEQFFGPGTRLTVL.